The table lists the clone carrying this T cell receptor beta chain with many counts. Its antigen is still unknown. One entry per CDR3 protein, called by TCRdb with MiXCR from the 5' RACE reads. The data hold hundreds of thousands of distinct CDR3 sequences, with 3.6% observed a single time. Looked up from germline, CDR1 is KGHSH and CDR2 is LQKENI. This CDR3 contains 14 residues. Trimming shortened V by 3 bases and J by 5 bases, and 13 bases separated the two germline ends. The data stem from a study of T cells after yellow fever vaccination. Study outcomes and limitations: Reappearing after the booster were most of the clones from primary vaccination (about 96% CD4, 85% to 90% CD8).

The sequence derives from a man aged 18 to 35 who received the YFV17D yellow fever vaccine. The rearrangement joins TRBV18 to TRBJ2-5, with a possible D match to TRBD2 (7 bases). Specimen: PBMCs, collected on the day of the yellow fever booster vaccination. CDR3 sequence: CASSPRGAWETQYF. The CDR3 bases are TGTGCCAGCTCACCCCGGGGGGCCTGGGAGACCCAGTACTTC.